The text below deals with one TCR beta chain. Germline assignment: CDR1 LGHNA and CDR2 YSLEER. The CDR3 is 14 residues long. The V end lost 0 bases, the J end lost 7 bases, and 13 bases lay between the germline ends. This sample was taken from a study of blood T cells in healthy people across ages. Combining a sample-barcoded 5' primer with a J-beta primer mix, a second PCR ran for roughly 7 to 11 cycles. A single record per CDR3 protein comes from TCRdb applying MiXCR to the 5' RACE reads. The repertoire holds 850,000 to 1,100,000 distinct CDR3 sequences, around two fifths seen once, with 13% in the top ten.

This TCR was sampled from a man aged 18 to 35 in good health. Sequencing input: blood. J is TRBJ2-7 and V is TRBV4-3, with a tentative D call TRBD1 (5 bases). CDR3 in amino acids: CASSQEGQGPEQYF. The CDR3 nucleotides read TGCGCCAGCAGCCAAGAAGGCCAGGGTCCGGAGCAGTACTTC.